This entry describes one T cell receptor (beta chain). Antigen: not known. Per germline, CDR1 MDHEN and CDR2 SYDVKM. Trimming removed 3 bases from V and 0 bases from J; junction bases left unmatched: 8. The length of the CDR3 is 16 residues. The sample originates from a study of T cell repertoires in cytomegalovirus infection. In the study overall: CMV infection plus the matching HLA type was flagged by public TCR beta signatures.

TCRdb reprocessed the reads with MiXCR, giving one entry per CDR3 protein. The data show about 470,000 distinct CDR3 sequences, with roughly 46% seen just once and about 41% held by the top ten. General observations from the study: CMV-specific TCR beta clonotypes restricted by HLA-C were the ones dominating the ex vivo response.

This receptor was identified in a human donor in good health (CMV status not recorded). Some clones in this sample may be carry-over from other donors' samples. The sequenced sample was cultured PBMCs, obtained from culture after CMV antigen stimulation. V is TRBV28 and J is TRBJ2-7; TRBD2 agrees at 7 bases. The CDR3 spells CASSFNQRGVSYEQYF. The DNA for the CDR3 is TGTGCCAGCAGTTTTAATCAACGGGGGGTCTCCTACGAGCAGTACTTC.